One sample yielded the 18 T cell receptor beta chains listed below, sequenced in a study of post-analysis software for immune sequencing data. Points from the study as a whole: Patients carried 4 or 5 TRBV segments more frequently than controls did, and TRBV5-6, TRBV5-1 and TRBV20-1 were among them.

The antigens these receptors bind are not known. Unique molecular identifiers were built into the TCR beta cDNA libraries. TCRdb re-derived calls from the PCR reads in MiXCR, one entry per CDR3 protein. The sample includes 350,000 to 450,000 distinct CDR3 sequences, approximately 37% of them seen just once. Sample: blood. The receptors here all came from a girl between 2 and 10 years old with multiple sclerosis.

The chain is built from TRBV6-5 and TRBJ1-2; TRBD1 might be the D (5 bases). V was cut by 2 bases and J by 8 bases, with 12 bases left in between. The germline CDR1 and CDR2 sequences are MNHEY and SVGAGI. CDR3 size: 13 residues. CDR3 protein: CASSYPGYEGYTF. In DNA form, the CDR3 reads TGTGCCAGCAGTTACCCAGGGTACGAGGGCTACACCTTC.

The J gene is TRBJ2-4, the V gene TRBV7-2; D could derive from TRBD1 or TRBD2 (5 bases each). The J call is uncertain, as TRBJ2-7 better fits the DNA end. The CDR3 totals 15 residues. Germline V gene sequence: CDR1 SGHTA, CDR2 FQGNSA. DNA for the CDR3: TGTGCCAGCAGCTACTCAACCGGGACCCAATACGAGCAGTACTTC. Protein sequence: CASSYSTGTQYEQYF.

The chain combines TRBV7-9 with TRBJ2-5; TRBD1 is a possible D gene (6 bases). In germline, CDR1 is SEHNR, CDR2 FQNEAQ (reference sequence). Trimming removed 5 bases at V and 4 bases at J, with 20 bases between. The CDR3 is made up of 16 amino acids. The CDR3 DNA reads TGTGCCAGCAGCCTACGAACAGGGTACGGTGGAGAGACCCAGTACTTC. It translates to CASSLRTGYGGETQYF.

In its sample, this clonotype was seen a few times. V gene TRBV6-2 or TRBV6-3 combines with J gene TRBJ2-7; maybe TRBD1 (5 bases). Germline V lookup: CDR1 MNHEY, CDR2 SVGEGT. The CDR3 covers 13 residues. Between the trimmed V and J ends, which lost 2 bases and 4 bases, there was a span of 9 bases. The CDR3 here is CASSYHDRYEQYF. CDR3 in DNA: TGTGCCAGCAGTTACCATGACAGATACGAGCAGTACTTC.

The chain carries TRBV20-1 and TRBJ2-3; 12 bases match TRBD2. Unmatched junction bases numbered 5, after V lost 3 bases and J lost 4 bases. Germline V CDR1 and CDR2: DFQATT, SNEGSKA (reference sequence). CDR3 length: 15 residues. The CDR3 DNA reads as TGCAGTGCTAGGGATCTAGCGGGGGGGGCAGATACGCAGTATTTT. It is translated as CSARDLAGGADTQYF.

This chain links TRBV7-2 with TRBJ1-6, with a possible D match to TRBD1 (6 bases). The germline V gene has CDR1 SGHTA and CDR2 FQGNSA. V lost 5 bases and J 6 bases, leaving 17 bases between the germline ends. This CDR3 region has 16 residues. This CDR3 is CASSTGKQGINSPLHF. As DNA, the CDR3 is TGTGCCAGCAGCACAGGAAAGCAGGGGATTAATTCACCCCTCCACTTT.

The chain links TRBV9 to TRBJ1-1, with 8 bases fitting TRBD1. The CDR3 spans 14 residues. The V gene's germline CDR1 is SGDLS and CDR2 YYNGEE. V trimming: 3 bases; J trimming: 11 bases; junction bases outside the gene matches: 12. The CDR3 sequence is CASSEADRGLGAFF. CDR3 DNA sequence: TGTGCCAGCAGCGAGGCTGACAGGGGCTTAGGGGCTTTCTTT.

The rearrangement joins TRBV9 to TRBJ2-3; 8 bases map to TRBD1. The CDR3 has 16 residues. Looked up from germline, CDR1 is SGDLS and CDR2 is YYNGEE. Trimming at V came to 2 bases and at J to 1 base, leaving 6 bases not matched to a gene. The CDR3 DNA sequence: TGTGCCAGCAGCGTCGGACAGGGCTCCCGCACAGATACGCAGTATTTT. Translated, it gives CASSVGQGSRTDTQYF. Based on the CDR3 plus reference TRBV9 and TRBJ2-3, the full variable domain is DSGVTQTPKHLITATGQRVTLRCSPRSGDLSVYWYQQSLDQGLQFLIQYYNGEERAKGNILERFSAQQFPDLHSELNLSSLELGDSALYFCASSVGQGSRTDTQYFGPGTRLTVL.

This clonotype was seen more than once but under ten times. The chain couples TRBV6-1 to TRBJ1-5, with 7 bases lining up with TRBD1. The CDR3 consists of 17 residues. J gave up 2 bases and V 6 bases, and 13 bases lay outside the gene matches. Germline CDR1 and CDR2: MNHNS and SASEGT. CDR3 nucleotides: TGTGCCAGCAGCCATGCGGGCCCGACAGGGCGCAATCAGCCCCAGCATTTT. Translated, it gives CASSHAGPTGRNQPQHF.

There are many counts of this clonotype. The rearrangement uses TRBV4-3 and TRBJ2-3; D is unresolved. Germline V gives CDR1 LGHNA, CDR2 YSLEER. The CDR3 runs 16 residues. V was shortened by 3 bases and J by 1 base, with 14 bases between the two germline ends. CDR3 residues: CASSHLETLGTDTQYF. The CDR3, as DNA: TGCGCCAGCAGCCACCTAGAAACCCTGGGCACAGATACGCAGTATTTT.

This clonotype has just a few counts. CDR3 in amino acids: CASSDPAGGLTDTQYF. CDR3 DNA sequence: TGTGCCAGCAGCGATCCAGCGGGGGGGCTGACGGATACGCAGTATTTT. This rearrangement joins TRBV9 to TRBJ2-3, with 10 positions matching TRBD2. The CDR3 extends over 16 amino acids. J gave up 6 bases and V 3 bases, and 10 bases lay outside the gene matches. Germline V gene data show CDR1 as SGDLS and CDR2 as YYNGEE. The whole variable domain, filled in from reference TRBV9 and TRBJ2-3, reads DSGVTQTPKHLITATGQRVTLRCSPRSGDLSVYWYQQSLDQGLQFLIQYYNGEERAKGNILERFSAQQFPDLHSELNLSSLELGDSALYFCASSDPAGGLTDTQYFGPGTRLTVL.

The CDR3 region is CASSFGGHYEQYF. In DNA form, the CDR3 reads TGTGCCAGCAGTTTTGGGGGCCATTACGAGCAGTACTTC. The rearrangement uses TRBV12-3 or TRBV12-4 and TRBJ2-7; tentative D call: TRBD1 (6 bases). Trimming took 3 bases from V and 4 from J, leaving 10 bases between them. The CDR3 is 13 residues long.

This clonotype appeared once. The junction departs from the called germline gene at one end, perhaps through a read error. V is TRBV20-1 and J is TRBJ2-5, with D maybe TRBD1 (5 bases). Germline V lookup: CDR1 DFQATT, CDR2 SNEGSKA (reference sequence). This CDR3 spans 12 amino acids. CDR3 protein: CGAIRVSVTQYF. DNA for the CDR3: TGCGGTGCTATCAGGGTCTCCGTGACCCAGTACTTC.

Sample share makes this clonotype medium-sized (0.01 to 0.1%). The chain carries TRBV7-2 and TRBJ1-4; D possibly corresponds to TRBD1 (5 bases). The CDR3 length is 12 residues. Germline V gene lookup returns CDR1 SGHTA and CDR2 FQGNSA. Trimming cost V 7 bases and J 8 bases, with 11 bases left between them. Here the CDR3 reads CASTSWGEKLFF. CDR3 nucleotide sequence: TGTGCCAGCACCTCCTGGGGGGAAAAACTGTTTTTT.

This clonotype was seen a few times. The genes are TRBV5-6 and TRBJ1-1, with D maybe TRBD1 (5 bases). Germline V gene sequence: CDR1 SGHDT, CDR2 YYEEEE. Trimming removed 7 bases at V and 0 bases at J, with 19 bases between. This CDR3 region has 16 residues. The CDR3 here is CASHAGGEGLNTEAFF. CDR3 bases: TGTGCCAGCCACGCCGGGGGGGAGGGCCTGAACACTGAAGCTTTCTTT.

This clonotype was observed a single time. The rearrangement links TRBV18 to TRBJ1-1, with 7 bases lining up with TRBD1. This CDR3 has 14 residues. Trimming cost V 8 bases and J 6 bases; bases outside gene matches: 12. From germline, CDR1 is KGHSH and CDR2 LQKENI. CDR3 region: CASTKTGSNSEAFF. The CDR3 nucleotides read TGTGCCAGCACGAAGACAGGGTCAAATTCTGAAGCTTTCTTT.

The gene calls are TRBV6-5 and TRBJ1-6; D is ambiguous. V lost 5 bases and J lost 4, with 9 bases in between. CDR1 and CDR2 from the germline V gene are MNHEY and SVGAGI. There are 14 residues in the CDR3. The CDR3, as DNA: TGTGCCAGCAGTCCCCTGACTTATAATTCACCCCTCCACTTT. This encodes CASSPLTYNSPLHF.

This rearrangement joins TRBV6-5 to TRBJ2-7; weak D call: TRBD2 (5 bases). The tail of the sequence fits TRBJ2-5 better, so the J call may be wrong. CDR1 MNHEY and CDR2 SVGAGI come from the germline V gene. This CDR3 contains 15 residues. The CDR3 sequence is CASRARSGIGETQYF. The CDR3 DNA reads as TGTGCCAGCAGGGCACGTTCGGGGATCGGGGAGACCCAGTACTTC.